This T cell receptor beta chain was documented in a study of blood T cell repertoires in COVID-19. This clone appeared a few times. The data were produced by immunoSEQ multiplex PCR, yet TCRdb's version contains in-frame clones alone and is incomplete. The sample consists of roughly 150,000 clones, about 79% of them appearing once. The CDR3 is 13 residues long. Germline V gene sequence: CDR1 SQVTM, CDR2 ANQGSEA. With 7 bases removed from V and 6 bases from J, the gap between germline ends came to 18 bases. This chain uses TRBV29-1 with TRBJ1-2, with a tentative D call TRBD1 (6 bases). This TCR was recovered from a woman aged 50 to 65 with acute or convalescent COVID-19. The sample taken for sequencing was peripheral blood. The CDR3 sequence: CSAKTGGADGYTF. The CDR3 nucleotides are TGCAGCGCCAAGACGGGGGGGGCCGATGGCTACACCTTC. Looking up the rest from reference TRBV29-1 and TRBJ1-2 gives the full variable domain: SAVISQKPSRDICQRGTSLTIQCQVDSQVTMMFWYRQQPGQSLTLIATANQGSEATYESGFVIDKFPISRPNLTFSTLTVSNMSPEDSSIYLCSAKTGGADGYTFGSGTRLTVV.